The rows below give T cell receptor beta chains drawn from one sample of a study of blood T cell repertoires in COVID-19. The repertoire was sequenced with immunoSEQ multiplex PCR; TCRdb's copy has only in-frame clones and lacks some. Of over 200,000 clones detected, more than 75% appear once; the ten largest clones hold about 1%. Specimen: peripheral blood. These receptors all come from a woman in her thirties or forties who had recovered from COVID-19. Both conserved end residues are part of each CDR3. Each record gives: J gene, V gene, CDR3 length, clone size, D gene, CDR3 DNA, CDR3 protein. A D gene is named only where the DNA matches it firmly. Only some rows state a clone size, as once, few, many or a class for expanded clones.

J gene: TRBJ1-5; V gene: TRBV7-2; CDR3 length: 15; clone size: .; D gene: TRBD1; CDR3 DNA: TGTGCCAGCAGCTTAAAAGGGGGCGGCAATCAGCCCCAGCATTTT; CDR3 protein: CASSLKGGGNQPQHF
J gene: TRBJ2-3; V gene: TRBV5-4; CDR3 length: 16; clone size: .; D gene: TRBD2; CDR3 DNA: TGTGCCAGCAGCTTGGAGACTAGCGGGAACACAGATACGCAGTATTTT; CDR3 protein: CASSLETSGNTDTQYF
J gene: TRBJ1-3; V gene: TRBV5-4; CDR3 length: 16; clone size: .; D gene: TRBD1; CDR3 DNA: TGTGCCAGCAGCCTAGTACCCGGGACAGGAACGTCACCCATATATTTT; CDR3 protein: CASSLVPGTGTSPIYF
J gene: TRBJ1-2; V gene: TRBV19; CDR3 length: 14; clone size: .; D gene: TRBD1; CDR3 DNA: TGTGCCAGTAGCCCAACAGGGGGCGTCTATGGCTACACCTTC; CDR3 protein: CASSPTGGVYGYTF
J gene: TRBJ1-3; V gene: TRBV6-5; CDR3 length: 14; clone size: .; D gene: .; CDR3 DNA: TGTGCCAGCCCGGACAGTCCCTCTGGAAACACCATATATTTT; CDR3 protein: CASPDSPSGNTIYF
J gene: TRBJ1-4; V gene: TRBV30; CDR3 length: 15; clone size: .; D gene: .; CDR3 DNA: TGTGCCTGGAGCCCGTTTCGGTCGAGTAATGAGAAACTGTTTTTT; CDR3 protein: CAWSPFRSSNEKLFF
J gene: TRBJ1-1; V gene: TRBV6-5; CDR3 length: 15; clone size: few; D gene: .; CDR3 DNA: TGTGCCAGCAGTTACTCGGGGGGGATGAGCACTGAAGCTTTCTTT; CDR3 protein: CASSYSGGMSTEAFF
J gene: TRBJ2-1; V gene: TRBV28; CDR3 length: 14; clone size: .; D gene: .; CDR3 DNA: TGTGCCAGCAGTTCCTCACAGGGAAGCAATGAGCAGTTCTTC; CDR3 protein: CASSSSQGSNEQFF
J gene: TRBJ1-2; V gene: TRBV7-2; CDR3 length: 14; clone size: .; D gene: .; CDR3 DNA: TGTGCCAGCAGCTTAGTTTTCGGGGTGGGAGGCTACACCTTC; CDR3 protein: CASSLVFGVGGYTF
J gene: TRBJ2-7; V gene: TRBV19; CDR3 length: 15; clone size: .; D gene: TRBD2; CDR3 DNA: TGTGCCAGCGGGGCCGGGACTAGCGGCTCCTACGAGCAGTACTTC; CDR3 protein: CASGAGTSGSYEQYF
J gene: TRBJ1-3; V gene: TRBV5-6; CDR3 length: 15; clone size: once; D gene: .; CDR3 DNA: TGTGCCAGCAGTGGGCGAGGGGGCTCTGGAAACACCATATATTTT; CDR3 protein: CASSGRGGSGNTIYF
J gene: TRBJ1-2; V gene: TRBV5-4; CDR3 length: 14; clone size: once; D gene: .; CDR3 DNA: TGTGCCAGCAGCTTGGCCGGGTCAGGGGTAGGCTACACCTTC; CDR3 protein: CASSLAGSGVGYTF
J gene: TRBJ2-1; V gene: TRBV7-9; CDR3 length: 14; clone size: once; D gene: TRBD1; CDR3 DNA: TGTGCCAGCAGCCCGCCGGGACAGGTAAATGAGCAGTTCTTC; CDR3 protein: CASSPPGQVNEQFF
J gene: TRBJ1-5; V gene: TRBV19; CDR3 length: 14; clone size: .; D gene: .; CDR3 DNA: TGTGCCAGTAGTATAGGAGAACCGGGGCAGCCCCAGCATTTT; CDR3 protein: CASSIGEPGQPQHF
J gene: TRBJ2-7; V gene: TRBV7-2; CDR3 length: 14; clone size: .; D gene: .; CDR3 DNA: TGTGCCAGCAGCTTAGGTGGTAGTTCGATCGAGCAGTACTTC; CDR3 protein: CASSLGGSSIEQYF
J gene: TRBJ1-3; V gene: TRBV13; CDR3 length: 14; clone size: .; D gene: .; CDR3 DNA: TGTGCCAGCAGCACCCCCAGGGAAGGAAACACCATATATTTT; CDR3 protein: CASSTPREGNTIYF
J gene: TRBJ2-7; V gene: TRBV5-4; CDR3 length: 15; clone size: .; D gene: TRBD1; CDR3 DNA: TGTGCCAGCAGCTTAGGGACAGGGGGGCCCTACGAGCAGTACTTC; CDR3 protein: CASSLGTGGPYEQYF
J gene: TRBJ1-2; V gene: TRBV30; CDR3 length: 14; clone size: .; D gene: .; CDR3 DNA: TGTGCCTGGAGTGTACTGGGCCTTAACTATGGCTACACCTTC; CDR3 protein: CAWSVLGLNYGYTF
J gene: TRBJ2-3; V gene: TRBV3-1/TRBV3-2; CDR3 length: 14; clone size: .; D gene: .; CDR3 DNA: TGTGCCAGCAGCCAAGACCCATGGGCGGATACGCAGTATTTT; CDR3 protein: CASSQDPWADTQYF
J gene: TRBJ2-3; V gene: TRBV24-1; CDR3 length: 15; clone size: .; D gene: TRBD1; CDR3 DNA: TGTGCCACCAGGGACAGGGGGTCCTCCACAGATACGCAGTATTTT; CDR3 protein: CATRDRGSSTDTQYF
J gene: TRBJ2-1; V gene: TRBV19; CDR3 length: 15; clone size: .; D gene: TRBD2; CDR3 DNA: TGTGCCAGTAGCCCCCGGGGGGGACGCTACAATGAGCAGTTCTTC; CDR3 protein: CASSPRGGRYNEQFF
J gene: TRBJ1-5; V gene: TRBV2; CDR3 length: 14; clone size: .; D gene: .; CDR3 DNA: TGTGCCAGCACAGGGGCGAATAGCAATCAGCCCCAGCATTTT; CDR3 protein: CASTGANSNQPQHF
J gene: TRBJ2-7; V gene: TRBV7-9; CDR3 length: 15; clone size: .; D gene: TRBD1; CDR3 DNA: TGTGCCAGCAGCTTCCGGGACAGGGGGCAGTACGAGCAGTACTTC; CDR3 protein: CASSFRDRGQYEQYF
J gene: TRBJ2-5; V gene: TRBV24-1; CDR3 length: 14; clone size: .; D gene: .; CDR3 DNA: TGTGCCACCAGTGATTTTGGGGCGCCCAGGACCCAGTACTTC; CDR3 protein: CATSDFGAPRTQYF
J gene: TRBJ2-3; V gene: TRBV19; CDR3 length: 22; clone size: .; D gene: .; CDR3 DNA: TGTGCCAAAAAGGGCCTGGGGGGAGAGGTCCCCGATCGTGTGACTAGCACAGATACGCAGTATTTT; CDR3 protein: CAKKGLGGEVPDRVTSTDTQYF
J gene: TRBJ1-2; V gene: TRBV2; CDR3 length: 11; clone size: .; D gene: .; CDR3 DNA: TGTGCCAGCGGAGGGCTTTATGGCTACACCTTC; CDR3 protein: CASGGLYGYTF
J gene: TRBJ2-2; V gene: TRBV18; CDR3 length: 16; clone size: .; D gene: .; CDR3 DNA: TGTGCCAGCTCTCCACAGTCCGGGATCAACGCCGGGGAGCTGTTTTTT; CDR3 protein: CASSPQSGINAGELFF
J gene: TRBJ1-4; V gene: TRBV6-5; CDR3 length: 15; clone size: .; D gene: .; CDR3 DNA: TGTGCCAGCACCCTAAGGGGAGGGGGAATCGAAAAACTGTTTTTT; CDR3 protein: CASTLRGGGIEKLFF
J gene: TRBJ1-1; V gene: TRBV4-3; CDR3 length: 17; clone size: .; D gene: .; CDR3 DNA: TGCGCCAGCAGCCAAGATGGGGGCCGGGGCGTCACTGGGGGAGCTTTCTTT; CDR3 protein: CASSQDGGRGVTGGAFF
J gene: TRBJ2-7; V gene: TRBV24-1; CDR3 length: 13; clone size: .; D gene: .; CDR3 DNA: TGTGCCACCCGCAGAGGGAGCTCCTACGAGCAGTACTTC; CDR3 protein: CATRRGSSYEQYF